This note documents a single T cell receptor beta chain sequence. The data stem from a study of blood T cell repertoires in COVID-19. Across the whole study: There were acute and convalescent COVID-19 samples, and they came from the United States, Italy and Spain. The analysed material was cDNA or gDNA that came from T cells, B-cell-depleted T cells, or PBMCs.

The CDR3 consists of 12 residues. CDR1 is SEHNR and CDR2 is FQNEAQ in the germline V gene (reference sequence). The V and J ends lost 1 base and 9 bases respectively, with 7 bases between them. As handled by the study authors: Estimates of nucleated cell counts were drawn from the amplification of reference gene primers. Profiling relied on immunoSEQ multiplex PCR, and the TCRdb table lists in-frame clones only, not all of them. The V and J calls and clone size come from that table; D and trimming were worked out from the DNA. This sample has around 78,000 clones, with just over 85% found just once. The receptor's source is a man between 70 and 80 years old with active or convalescent COVID-19. J is TRBJ1-5 and V is TRBV7-9; the D is unclear. The sequenced material came from peripheral blood. CDR3 nucleotides: TGTGCCAGCAGCTTAGAGTCAGGGCCCCAGCATTTT. Residues: CASSLESGPQHF.